This TCR beta chain appears in the sequencing data of a study of cytomegalovirus exposure and HLA in healthy donors. Trimming shortened V by 5 bases and J by 7 bases, and 18 bases separated the two germline ends. The CDR3 consists of 14 residues. In germline, CDR1 is SGHDT, CDR2 YYEEEE. Findings and caveats of the study: As a later analysis revealed, the rate of TCR association differed by HLA locus, with DRB1 most and HLA-C fewest.

The primer mix had 60 Vbeta and 13 Jbeta primers. Measured with immunoSEQ multiplex PCR; TCRdb has only the in-frame clones, and not every one. In total, the table holds about 140,000 clones. Note on this clone: What it binds is unknown.

This sequence originates from a woman under 30 in good health and CMV-seronegative. The rearrangement uses TRBV5-6 and TRBJ2-5, with D maybe TRBD2 (6 bases). Sequenced sample: PBMCs. CDR3 nucleotides: TGTGCCAGCAGAACGCGGGGAAGCGGGCGGACCCAGTACTTC. Residues: CASRTRGSGRTQYF.